This TCR beta chain was obtained from a study of blood T cell repertoires in COVID-19. The overall study: Italy, Spain and the United States were the sources of the convalescent and acute COVID-19 samples. Sources were T cells, B-cell-depleted T cells, or PBMCs; the material itself was cDNA or gDNA.

Under the authors' procedure: Quantification of nucleated cells was approximated via reference gene primer amplification. Using immunoSEQ multiplex PCR, the repertoire was profiled, and TCRdb retains in-frame clones only, with some absent. The V and J calls and clone size were taken over from that table, and D and trimming were inferred from the DNA. The table lists fewer than 150,000 clones, around 85% of them singletons. The specimen sequenced was peripheral blood. The clonotype originates from a human donor in a cohort sampled during active COVID-19.

Here the CDR3 reads CASSLIREETQYF. For the CDR3, the DNA is TGTGCCAGCAGCTTGATCAGGGAAGAGACCCAGTACTTC. The chain recombines TRBV5-4 with TRBJ2-5; possible D gene TRBD1, 5 bases. Germline CDR1 and CDR2: SGHNT and YYREEE (reference sequence). CDR3 length: 13 residues. V lost 1 base and J lost 3, with 7 bases in between.